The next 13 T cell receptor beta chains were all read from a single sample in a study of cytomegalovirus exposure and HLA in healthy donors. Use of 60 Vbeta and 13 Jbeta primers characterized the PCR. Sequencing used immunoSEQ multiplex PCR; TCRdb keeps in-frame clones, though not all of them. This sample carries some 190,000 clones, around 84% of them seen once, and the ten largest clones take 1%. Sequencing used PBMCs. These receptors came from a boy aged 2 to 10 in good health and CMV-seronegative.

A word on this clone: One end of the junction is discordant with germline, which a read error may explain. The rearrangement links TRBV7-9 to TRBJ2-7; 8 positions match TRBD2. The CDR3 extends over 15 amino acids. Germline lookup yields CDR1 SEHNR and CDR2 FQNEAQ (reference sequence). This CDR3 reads CSSTPPGGGTYEQYF. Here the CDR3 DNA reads TGTTCCAGCACCCCCCCAGGCGGGGGGACCTACGAGCAGTACTTC.

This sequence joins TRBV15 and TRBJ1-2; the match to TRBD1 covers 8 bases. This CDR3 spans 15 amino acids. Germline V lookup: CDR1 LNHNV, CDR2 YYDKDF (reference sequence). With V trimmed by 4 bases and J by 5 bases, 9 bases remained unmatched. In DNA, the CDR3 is TGTGCCACCAGCACCGCACAGGGGGGTTGGTATGGCTACACCTTC. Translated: CATSTAQGGWYGYTF.

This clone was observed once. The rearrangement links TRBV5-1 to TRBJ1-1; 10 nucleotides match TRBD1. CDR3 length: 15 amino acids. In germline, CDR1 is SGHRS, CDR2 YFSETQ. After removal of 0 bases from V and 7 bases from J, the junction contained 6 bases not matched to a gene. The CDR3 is CASSLVLRTGGEAFF. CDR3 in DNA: TGCGCCAGCAGCTTGGTACTCAGGACAGGGGGTGAAGCTTTCTTT.

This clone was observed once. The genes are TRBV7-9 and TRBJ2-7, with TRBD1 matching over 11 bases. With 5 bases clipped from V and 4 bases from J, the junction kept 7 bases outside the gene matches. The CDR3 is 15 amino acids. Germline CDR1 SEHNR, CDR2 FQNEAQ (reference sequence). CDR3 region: CASSPSGTGGYEQYV. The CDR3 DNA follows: TGTGCCAGCAGCCCCTCCGGGACAGGGGGGTACGAGCAGTACGTC.

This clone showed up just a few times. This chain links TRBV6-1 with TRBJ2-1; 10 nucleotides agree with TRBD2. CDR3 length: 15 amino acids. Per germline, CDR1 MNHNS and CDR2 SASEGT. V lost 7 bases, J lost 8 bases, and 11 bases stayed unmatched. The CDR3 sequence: CASTHGAGGSDEQFF. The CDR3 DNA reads TGTGCCAGCACTCATGGAGCGGGGGGGTCTGATGAGCAGTTCTTC.

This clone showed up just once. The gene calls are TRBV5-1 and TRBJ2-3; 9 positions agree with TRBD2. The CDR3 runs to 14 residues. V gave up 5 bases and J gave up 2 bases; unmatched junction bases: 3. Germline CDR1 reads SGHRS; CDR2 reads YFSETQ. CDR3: CASRLAGTTDTQYF. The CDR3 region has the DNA TGCGCCAGCAGGCTAGCGGGGACCACAGATACGCAGTATTTT.

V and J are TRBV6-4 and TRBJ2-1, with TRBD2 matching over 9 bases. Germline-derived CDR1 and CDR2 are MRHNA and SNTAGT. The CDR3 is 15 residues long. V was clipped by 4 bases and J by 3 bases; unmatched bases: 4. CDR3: CASSVSSGDYNEQFF. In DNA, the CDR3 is TGTGCCAGCAGTGTGTCTAGCGGGGACTACAATGAGCAGTTCTTC.

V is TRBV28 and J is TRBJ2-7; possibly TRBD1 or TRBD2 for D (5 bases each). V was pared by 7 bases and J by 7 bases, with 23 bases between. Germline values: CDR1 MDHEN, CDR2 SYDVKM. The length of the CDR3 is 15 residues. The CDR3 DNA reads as TGTGCCAGCACCCCCTCCGGGGCGCCAGGGCGGGAGCAGTACGTC. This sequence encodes CASTPSGAPGREQYV.

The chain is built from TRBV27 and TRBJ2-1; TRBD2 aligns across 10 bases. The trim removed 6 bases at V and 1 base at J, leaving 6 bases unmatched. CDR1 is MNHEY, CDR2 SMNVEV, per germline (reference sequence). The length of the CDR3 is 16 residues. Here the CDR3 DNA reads TGTGCCAGCAGACCTCGTAGCGGGAGGTCCTACAATGAGCAGTTCTTC. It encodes CASRPRSGRSYNEQFF.

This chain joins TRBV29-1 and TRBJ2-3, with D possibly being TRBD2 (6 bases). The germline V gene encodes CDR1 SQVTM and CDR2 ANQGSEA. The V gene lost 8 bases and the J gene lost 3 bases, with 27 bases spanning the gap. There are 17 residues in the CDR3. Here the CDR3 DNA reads TGCAGCCCAAATCGTATAGGCGCGGGGAGGAGGACAGATACGCAGTATTTT. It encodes CSPNRIGAGRRTDTQYF.

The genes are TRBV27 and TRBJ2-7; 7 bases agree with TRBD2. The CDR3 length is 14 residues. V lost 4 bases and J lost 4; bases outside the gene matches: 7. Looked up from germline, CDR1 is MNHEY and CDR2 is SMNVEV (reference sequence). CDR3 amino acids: CASSSRGGRYEQYF. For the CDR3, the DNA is TGTGCCAGCAGTTCCCGCGGGGGTCGGTACGAGCAGTACTTC.

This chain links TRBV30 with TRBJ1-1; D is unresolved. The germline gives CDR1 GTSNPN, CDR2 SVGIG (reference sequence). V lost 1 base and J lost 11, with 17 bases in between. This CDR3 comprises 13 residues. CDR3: CAWSALGTGAAFF. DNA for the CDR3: TGTGCCTGGAGTGCTCTGGGTACGGGTGCGGCTTTCTTT.

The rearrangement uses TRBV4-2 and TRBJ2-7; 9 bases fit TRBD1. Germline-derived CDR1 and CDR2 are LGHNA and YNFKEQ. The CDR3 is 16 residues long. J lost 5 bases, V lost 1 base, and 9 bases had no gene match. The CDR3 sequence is CASSQGTGVFLDEQYF. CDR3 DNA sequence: TGTGCCAGCAGCCAAGGGACAGGGGTTTTTTTGGACGAGCAGTACTTC.